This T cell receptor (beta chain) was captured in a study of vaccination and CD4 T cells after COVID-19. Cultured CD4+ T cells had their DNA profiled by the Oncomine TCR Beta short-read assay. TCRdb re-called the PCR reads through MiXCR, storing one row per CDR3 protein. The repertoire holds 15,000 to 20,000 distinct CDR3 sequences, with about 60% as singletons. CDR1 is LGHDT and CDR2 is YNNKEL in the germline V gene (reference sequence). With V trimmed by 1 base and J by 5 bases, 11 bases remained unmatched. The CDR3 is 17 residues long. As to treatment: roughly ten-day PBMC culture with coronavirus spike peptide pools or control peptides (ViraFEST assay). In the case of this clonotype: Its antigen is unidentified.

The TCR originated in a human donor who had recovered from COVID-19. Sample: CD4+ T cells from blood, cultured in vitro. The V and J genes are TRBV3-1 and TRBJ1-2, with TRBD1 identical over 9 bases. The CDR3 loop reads CASSQVPGGQGRYGYTF. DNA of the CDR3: TGTGCCAGCAGCCAAGTCCCGGGGGGACAGGGTCGGTATGGCTACACCTTC. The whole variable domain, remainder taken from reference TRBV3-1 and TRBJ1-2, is DTAVSQTPKYLVTQMGNDKSIKCEQNLGHDTMYWYKQDSKKFLKIMFSYNNKELIINETVPNRFSPKSPDKAHLNLHINSLELGDSAVYFCASSQVPGGQGRYGYTFGSGTRLTVV.